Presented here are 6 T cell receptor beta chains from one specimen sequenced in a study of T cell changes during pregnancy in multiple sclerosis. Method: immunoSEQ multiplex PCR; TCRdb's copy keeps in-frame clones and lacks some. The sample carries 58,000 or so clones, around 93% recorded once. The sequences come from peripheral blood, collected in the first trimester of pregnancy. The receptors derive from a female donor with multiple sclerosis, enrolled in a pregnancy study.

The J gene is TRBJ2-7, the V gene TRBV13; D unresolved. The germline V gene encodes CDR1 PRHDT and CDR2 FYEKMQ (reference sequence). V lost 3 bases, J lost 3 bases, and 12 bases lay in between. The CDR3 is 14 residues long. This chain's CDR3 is CASSFSQAFYEQYF. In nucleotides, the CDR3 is TGTGCCAGCAGCTTTTCCCAAGCCTTCTACGAGCAGTACTTC.

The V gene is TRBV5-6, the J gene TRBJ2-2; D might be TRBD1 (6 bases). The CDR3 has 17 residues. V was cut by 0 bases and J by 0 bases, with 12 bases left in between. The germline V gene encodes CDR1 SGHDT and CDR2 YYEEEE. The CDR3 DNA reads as TGTGCCAGCAGCTTGGGGCCCGGACAGACGAACACCGGGGAGCTGTTTTTT. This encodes CASSLGPGQTNTGELFF.

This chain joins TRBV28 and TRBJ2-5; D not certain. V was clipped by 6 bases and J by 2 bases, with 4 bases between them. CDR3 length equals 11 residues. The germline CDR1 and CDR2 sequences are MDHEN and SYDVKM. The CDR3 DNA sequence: TGTGCCAGCAGCCCTCAAGAGACCCAGTACTTC. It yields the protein CASSPQETQYF.

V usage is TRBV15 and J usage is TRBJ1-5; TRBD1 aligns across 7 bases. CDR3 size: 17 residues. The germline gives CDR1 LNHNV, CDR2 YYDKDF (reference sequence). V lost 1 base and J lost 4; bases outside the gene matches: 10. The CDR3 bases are TGTGCCACCAGCAGAGCGGGTTTAGGGGGCCGAAATCAGCCCCAGCATTTT. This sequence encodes CATSRAGLGGRNQPQHF.

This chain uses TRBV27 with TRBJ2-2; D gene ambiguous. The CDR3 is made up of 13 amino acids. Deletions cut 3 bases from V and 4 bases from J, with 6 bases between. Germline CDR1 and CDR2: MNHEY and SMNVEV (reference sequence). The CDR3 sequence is CASSFRGTGELFF. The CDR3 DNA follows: TGTGCCAGCAGTTTTCGAGGCACCGGGGAGCTGTTTTTT.

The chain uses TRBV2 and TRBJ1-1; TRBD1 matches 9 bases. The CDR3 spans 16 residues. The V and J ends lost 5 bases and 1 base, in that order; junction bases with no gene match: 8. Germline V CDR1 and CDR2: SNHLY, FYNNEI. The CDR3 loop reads CASSSHRGQANTEAFF. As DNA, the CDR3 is TGTGCCAGCAGTAGCCACAGGGGGCAAGCGAACACTGAAGCTTTCTTT.